A selection of T cell receptor beta chains follows, all from one sample in a study of cytomegalovirus exposure and HLA in healthy donors. The repertoire was sequenced with immunoSEQ multiplex PCR; TCRdb's copy has only in-frame clones and lacks some. The data contain 100,000 to 150,000 clones, around 78% of them seen just once; the ten biggest clones take up 3.6%. Sequenced input: PBMCs. These receptors were obtained from a man aged 40-55 years in good health and CMV-seronegative. Each CDR3 is given with its conserved first and last residue. Fields, in order: J gene, D gene, V gene, clone size, CDR3 protein, CDR3 DNA. The D gene is left open where the match is weak. Size values are once, few and many counts, or a class for expanded clones, and some rows have none.

J: TRBJ1-1; D: -; V: TRBV11-2; size: -; CDR3: CASSLEAGVTLEAFF; DNA: TGTGCCAGCAGCTTAGAAGCAGGGGTCACCCTTGAAGCTTTCTTT
J: TRBJ1-2; D: TRBD1; V: TRBV19; size: -; CDR3: CASSIGTASRGYTF; DNA: TGTGCCAGTAGTATCGGGACAGCCTCTAGAGGCTACACCTTC
J: TRBJ1-1; D: TRBD1; V: TRBV19; size: -; CDR3: CASSMEGAAFF; DNA: TGTGCCAGTAGTATGGAGGGGGCCGCTTTCTTT
J: TRBJ1-2; D: TRBD1; V: TRBV7-9; size: few; CDR3: CASSLTGDRYGYTF; DNA: TGTGCCAGCAGCTTGACAGGGGATCGGTATGGCTACACCTTC
J: TRBJ2-5; D: TRBD2; V: TRBV2; size: -; CDR3: CASMRESGGAPDF; DNA: TGTGCCAGCATGAGAGAGAGCGGGGGGGCTCCGGACTTC
J: TRBJ1-1; D: -; V: TRBV19; size: -; CDR3: CASGQLNTEAFF; DNA: TGTGCCAGCGGACAGTTGAACACTGAAGCTTTCTTT
J: TRBJ2-5; D: TRBD1; V: TRBV19; size: -; CDR3: CASSSQWTGGFGTQYF; DNA: TGTGCCAGTAGTTCCCAATGGACAGGGGGCTTTGGGACCCAGTACTTC
J: TRBJ1-2; D: -; V: TRBV7-2; size: -; CDR3: CASSLGEGRGYGYTF; DNA: TGTGCCAGCAGCTTAGGGGAGGGGAGGGGATATGGCTACACCTTC
J: TRBJ2-2; D: -; V: TRBV7-9; size: -; CDR3: CASSLLRTNTGELFF; DNA: TGTGCCAGCAGCTTATTGCGGACAAACACCGGGGAGCTGTTTTTT
J: TRBJ2-7; D: TRBD1; V: TRBV5-1; size: -; CDR3: CASSDRDRGDEQYF; DNA: TGCGCCAGCAGCGACCGGGACAGGGGCGACGAGCAGTACTTC
J: TRBJ2-5; D: -; V: TRBV7-3; size: -; CDR3: CASSQNPARQETQYF; DNA: TGTGCCAGCAGTCAAAACCCTGCCAGACAAGAGACCCAGTACTTC
J: TRBJ2-1; D: TRBD2; V: TRBV14; size: -; CDR3: CASSHTEGLAGEGEQFF; DNA: TGTGCCAGCAGCCACACCGAGGGACTAGCGGGGGAGGGTGAGCAGTTCTTC
J: TRBJ2-3; D: TRBD2; V: TRBV4-2; size: -; CDR3: CASSQDDGTTPSLDTQYF; DNA: TGTGCCAGCAGCCAAGACGACGGGACTACCCCCTCCCTAGATACGCAGTATTTT
J: TRBJ2-7; D: -; V: TRBV6-6; size: -; CDR3: CASSPRGRASYEQYF; DNA: TGTGCCAGCAGCCCCAGGGGCAGGGCCTCCTACGAGCAGTACTTC
J: TRBJ1-2; D: -; V: TRBV30; size: few; CDR3: CAWSWGSGYTF; DNA: TGTGCCTGGAGTTGGGGCAGTGGCTACACCTTC
J: TRBJ2-2; D: TRBD1; V: TRBV11-3; size: -; CDR3: CASSPGDRVKPENSGELFF; DNA: TGTGCCAGCAGCCCAGGGGACAGGGTGAAACCAGAAAATTCCGGGGAGCTGTTTTTT
J: TRBJ2-7; D: TRBD1; V: TRBV7-6; size: few; CDR3: CASSLAGRGREQYF; DNA: TGTGCCAGCAGCTTAGCGGGCAGGGGGCGCGAGCAGTACTTC
J: TRBJ2-7; D: TRBD1; V: TRBV6-1; size: -; CDR3: CASRSTGLLYEQYF; DNA: TGTGCCAGCAGATCGACAGGGCTCCTCTACGAGCAGTACTTC
J: TRBJ2-5; D: TRBD1; V: TRBV6-1; size: -; CDR3: CASRGQGGETQYF; DNA: TGTGCCAGCAGGGGACAGGGCGGGGAGACCCAGTACTTC
J: TRBJ1-4; D: -; V: TRBV9; size: -; CDR3: CASSATGTNEKLFF; DNA: TGTGCCAGCAGCGCCACCGGGACAAATGAAAAACTGTTTTTT
J: TRBJ2-3; D: -; V: TRBV19; size: -; CDR3: CASSIRGLSTDTQYF; DNA: TGTGCCAGTAGTATCCGCGGGCTTAGCACAGATACGCAGTATTTT
J: TRBJ1-1; D: -; V: TRBV5-1; size: -; CDR3: CASSFTSSNTEAFF; DNA: TGCGCCAGCAGCTTTACATCCTCGAACACTGAAGCTTTCTTT
J: TRBJ1-2; D: -; V: TRBV7-8; size: -; CDR3: CASSLVGEGRMVYGYTF; DNA: TGTGCCAGCAGCTTAGTGGGGGAGGGGAGGATGGTCTATGGCTACACCTTC
J: TRBJ1-3; D: -; V: TRBV4-1; size: -; CDR3: CASSLFRYPGNTIYF; DNA: TGCGCCAGCAGCCTATTCAGGTATCCTGGAAACACCATATATTTT
J: TRBJ2-5; D: -; V: TRBV9; size: -; CDR3: CASSVVPRGETQYF; DNA: TGTGCCAGCAGCGTAGTCCCCCGAGGGGAGACCCAGTACTTC
J: TRBJ2-2; D: -; V: TRBV9; size: -; CDR3: CASSPRLALTGELFF; DNA: TGTGCCAGCAGCCCCCGCTTGGCCCTGACCGGGGAGCTGTTTTTT
J: TRBJ2-5; D: TRBD1; V: TRBV7-6; size: -; CDR3: CASSPRQGRETQYF; DNA: TGTGCCAGCAGCCCAAGACAGGGAAGAGAGACCCAGTACTTC
J: TRBJ1-2; D: -; V: TRBV2; size: -; CDR3: CASRRGGHGYTF; DNA: TGTGCCAGCAGGAGGGGAGGACATGGCTACACCTTC
J: TRBJ1-2; D: TRBD1; V: TRBV19; size: -; CDR3: CASSIGAFGRGRNYGYTF; DNA: TGTGCCAGTAGTATTGGGGCCTTCGGCAGGGGGCGAAACTATGGCTACACCTTC
J: TRBJ2-4; D: -; V: TRBV28; size: -; CDR3: CASTGGTKNIQHF; DNA: TGTGCCAGCACCGGCGGGACCAAAAACATTCAGCACTTC
J: TRBJ1-2; D: -; V: TRBV11-2; size: once; CDR3: CASSRDLQDDYGYTF; DNA: TGTGCCAGCAGCCGGGACTTGCAGGACGACTATGGCTACACCTTC
J: TRBJ1-6; D: TRBD1; V: TRBV27; size: -; CDR3: CASSLSPMTGGRASPLHF; DNA: TGTGCCAGCAGTTTATCGCCGATGACAGGGGGGAGGGCTTCACCCCTCCACTTT
J: TRBJ2-7; D: -; V: TRBV14; size: once; CDR3: CASSQDTGEQYF; DNA: TGTGCCAGCAGCCAAGATACGGGCGAGCAGTACTTC
J: TRBJ2-4; D: -; V: TRBV25-1; size: -; CDR3: CASSEALQSAKNIQYF; DNA: TGTGCCAGCAGCGAGGCTCTCCAATCGGCCAAAAACATTCAGTACTTC
J: TRBJ1-1; D: -; V: TRBV2; size: -; CDR3: CANQEWNTEAFF; DNA: TGTGCCAACCAAGAGTGGAACACTGAAGCTTTCTTT
J: TRBJ2-3; D: TRBD1; V: TRBV4-3; size: few; CDR3: CASSQETGFTDTQYF; DNA: TGCGCCAGCAGCCAAGAGACAGGGTTCACAGATACGCAGTATTTT
J: TRBJ2-3; D: -; V: TRBV19; size: -; CDR3: CASSIMQGPGDTQYF; DNA: TGTGCCAGTAGTATAATGCAGGGGCCCGGGGATACGCAGTATTTT
J: TRBJ2-5; D: TRBD1; V: TRBV7-9; size: few; CDR3: CASSPGTEETQYF; DNA: TGTGCCAGCAGCCCCGGGACAGAAGAGACCCAGTACTTC
J: TRBJ1-1; D: -; V: TRBV4-3; size: -; CDR3: CASSQNRASREAFF; DNA: TGCGCCAGCAGCCAAAACAGGGCCAGTAGAGAAGCTTTCTTT
J: TRBJ1-6; D: TRBD1; V: TRBV2; size: -; CDR3: CASSPGTGSSSPLHF; DNA: TGTGCCAGCAGTCCAGGGACAGGGAGTAGCTCACCCCTCCACTTT
J: TRBJ2-3; D: TRBD2; V: TRBV7-3; size: -; CDR3: CASSSPQRGVDTQYF; DNA: TGTGCCAGCAGCTCCCCCCAACGGGGGGTAGATACGCAGTATTTT
J: TRBJ2-3; D: TRBD1; V: TRBV11-3; size: -; CDR3: CASSWTGTGSTDTQYF; DNA: TGTGCCAGCAGCTGGACCGGGACAGGGAGCACAGATACGCAGTATTTT
J: TRBJ2-3; D: -; V: TRBV6-4; size: -; CDR3: CASSDFRGAQYF; DNA: TGTGCCAGCAGTGACTTCAGGGGAGCGCAGTATTTT
J: TRBJ2-2; D: TRBD1; V: TRBV4-1; size: -; CDR3: CASSQDRPGGANTGELFF; DNA: TGCGCCAGCAGCCAAGATCGACCAGGGGGCGCGAACACCGGGGAGCTGTTTTTT
J: TRBJ2-5; D: -; V: TRBV5-6; size: -; CDR3: CASSSLWDFQETQYF; DNA: TGTGCCAGCAGCTCACTGTGGGACTTCCAAGAGACCCAGTACTTC
J: TRBJ2-7; D: -; V: TRBV2; size: few; CDR3: CASSESGQALNYEQYF; DNA: TGTGCCAGCAGTGAAAGCGGGCAGGCCCTAAACTACGAGCAGTACTTC